A selection of T cell receptor beta chains follows, all from one sample in a study of untreated major depressive disorder. TCRdb keeps only in-frame clones here, not all; method: immunoSEQ multiplex PCR. The table records 20,000 or so clones, around 87% of them present only once. The sample comprised CD4+ T cells from PBMCs. These receptors were collected from a woman between 25 and 40 years old in good health. CDR3s include the opening cysteine and the closing phenylalanine or tryptophan. A D gene is named only where the DNA matches it firmly. Clone size is stated in some rows and not others, as once, few, many or a class when expanded.

size: large
V: TRBV7-9
J: TRBJ1-1
D: NA
DNA: TGTGCCAGCAGCCGCCGGGACACGAACACTGAAGCTTTCTTT
CDR3: CASSRRDTNTEAFF

size: NA
V: TRBV5-1
J: TRBJ1-4
D: TRBD1
DNA: TGCGCCAGCAGGATAAAAGGGGGCACAACTAATGAAAAACTGTTTTTT
CDR3: CASRIKGGTTNEKLFF

size: NA
V: TRBV7-7
J: TRBJ2-1
D: NA
DNA: TGTGCTAGCAGCTTAGGTATAGGGACCTACAATGAGCAGTTCTTC
CDR3: CASSLGIGTYNEQFF

size: NA
V: TRBV11-2
J: TRBJ2-7
D: NA
DNA: TGTGCCAGCAGCTCCGGGGAGCCGTATGGGCAGTACTTC
CDR3: CASSSGEPYGQYF

size: NA
V: TRBV5-4
J: TRBJ2-7
D: NA
DNA: TGTGCCAGCAGCTCCTCGGACCGGAGCTCCTACGAGCAGTACTTC
CDR3: CASSSSDRSSYEQYF

size: NA
V: TRBV28
J: TRBJ2-7
D: NA
DNA: TGTGCCAGCAGTGTAGCCGCAGGGGCGTCCTACGAGCAGTACTTC
CDR3: CASSVAAGASYEQYF

size: NA
V: TRBV11-3
J: TRBJ2-7
D: NA
DNA: TGTGCCAGCAGCTTAGATGGCGGCTACGAGCAGTACTTC
CDR3: CASSLDGGYEQYF

size: once
V: TRBV9
J: TRBJ1-2
D: NA
DNA: TGTGCCAGCAGCGTATCCACGGTGGACTATGGCTACACCTTC
CDR3: CASSVSTVDYGYTF

size: NA
V: TRBV4-3
J: TRBJ2-3
D: NA
DNA: TGCGCCAGCAGCCTCCTCCGGGACTCTCCGCCAGATACGCAGTATTTT
CDR3: CASSLLRDSPPDTQYF

size: NA
V: TRBV27
J: TRBJ1-2
D: NA
DNA: TGTGCCAGCAGTTTTGGACCGAGACCTAACTATGGCTACACCTTC
CDR3: CASSFGPRPNYGYTF

size: once
V: TRBV11-2
J: TRBJ1-1
D: NA
DNA: TGTGCCAGCAGCGGGGGGCCTACTGAAGCTTTCTTT
CDR3: CASSGGPTEAFF

size: NA
V: TRBV7-9
J: TRBJ1-6
D: NA
DNA: TGTGCCAGCAGCGTGACGGATAATTCACCCCTCCACTTT
CDR3: CASSVTDNSPLHF

size: NA
V: TRBV10-1
J: TRBJ2-1
D: TRBD2
DNA: TGCGCCAGCGGATCCGGGACTAGCGGGTCTGATGAGCAGTTCTTC
CDR3: CASGSGTSGSDEQFF

size: NA
V: TRBV29-1
J: TRBJ1-1
D: NA
DNA: TGCAGCGTTGATTTTCGGGGGCTGGGGAACACTGAAGCTTTCTTT
CDR3: CSVDFRGLGNTEAFF

size: NA
V: TRBV6-6
J: TRBJ1-1
D: TRBD1
DNA: TGTGCCAGCAGTTACCGGGGACAGGGCTACACTGAAGCTTTCTTT
CDR3: CASSYRGQGYTEAFF

size: NA
V: TRBV28
J: TRBJ2-7
D: NA
DNA: TGTGCCAGCTCGCTAGGGTTCAGCACATCCTACGAGCAGTACTTC
CDR3: CASSLGFSTSYEQYF

size: NA
V: TRBV6-6
J: TRBJ1-2
D: NA
DNA: TGTGCCAGCAGTCCCCCCGCAAGACAGCCCAACTATGGCTACACCTTC
CDR3: CASSPPARQPNYGYTF

size: NA
V: TRBV5-1
J: TRBJ1-4
D: NA
DNA: TGCGCCAGCAGCCCCGTCGCAGGGGAAAAACTGTTTTTT
CDR3: CASSPVAGEKLFF

size: NA
V: TRBV5-6
J: TRBJ2-5
D: NA
DNA: TGTGCCAGCAGCTTGGGTCTCCTAGCCCAAGAGACCCAGTACTTC
CDR3: CASSLGLLAQETQYF

size: NA
V: TRBV7-3
J: TRBJ2-2
D: NA
DNA: TGTGCCAGCAGCTTTCTTCCGCCAGGGAACACCGGGGAGCTGTTTTTT
CDR3: CASSFLPPGNTGELFF

size: once
V: TRBV7-8
J: TRBJ2-7
D: TRBD2
DNA: TGTGCCAGCAGCCCCACCTTAGCGGGGGGCCTCCCCCCCTACGAGCAGTACTTC
CDR3: CASSPTLAGGLPPYEQYF

size: NA
V: TRBV2
J: TRBJ1-4
D: NA
DNA: TGTGCCAGCAGTGAGGGACCCGTTAATGAAAAACTGTTTTTT
CDR3: CASSEGPVNEKLFF

size: few
V: TRBV14
J: TRBJ2-7
D: NA
DNA: TGTGCCAGCAGCCAGAGGACAGTTGTCTCCTACGAGCAGTACTTC
CDR3: CASSQRTVVSYEQYF

size: NA
V: TRBV20-1
J: TRBJ1-2
D: NA
DNA: TGCAGTGCGACTGAATTTTATGGCTACACCTTC
CDR3: CSATEFYGYTF

size: NA
V: TRBV10-3
J: TRBJ2-1
D: TRBD2
DNA: TGTGCCATCAGTGAGCAGCGGGGGCCTTACGATGAGCAGTTCTTC
CDR3: CAISEQRGPYDEQFF

size: NA
V: TRBV30
J: TRBJ1-1
D: NA
DNA: TGTGCCTGGAGTGTGTTGACTGAAGCTTTCTTT
CDR3: CAWSVLTEAFF

size: few
V: TRBV4-3
J: TRBJ1-6
D: NA
DNA: TGCGCCAGCAGCCAAGATCCACAGGGACGGACACCCCTCCACTTT
CDR3: CASSQDPQGRTPLHF

size: few
V: TRBV27
J: TRBJ2-7
D: NA
DNA: TGTGCCAGCAGTTTAAAGTTCAGCTCCTACGAGCAGTACTTC
CDR3: CASSLKFSSYEQYF

size: NA
V: TRBV29-1
J: TRBJ2-5
D: NA
DNA: TGCAGCGTTGAAGTTCGGGAGACCCAGTACTTC
CDR3: CSVEVRETQYF

size: NA
V: TRBV4-2
J: TRBJ1-6
D: NA
DNA: TGTGCCAGCAGCCAAGACCGATTTGGTAATTCACCCCTCCACTTT
CDR3: CASSQDRFGNSPLHF

size: NA
V: TRBV4-3
J: TRBJ2-2
D: NA
DNA: TGCGCCAGCAGCCAGGATAGAAACTTCGGGGAGCTGTTTTTT
CDR3: CASSQDRNFGELFF

size: NA
V: TRBV27
J: TRBJ1-2
D: NA
DNA: TGTGCCAGCAGCGACCCCCGACAGGACTCTAACTATGGCTACACCTTC
CDR3: CASSDPRQDSNYGYTF

size: NA
V: TRBV11-3
J: TRBJ2-5
D: TRBD2
DNA: TGTGCCAGCAGCTCAGGACTAGCCCACCAAGAGACCCAGTACTTC
CDR3: CASSSGLAHQETQYF

size: NA
V: TRBV7-2
J: TRBJ2-5
D: NA
DNA: TGTGCCAGCAGCTTAGCCTTGCAAGAGACCCAGTACTTC
CDR3: CASSLALQETQYF

size: NA
V: TRBV5-1
J: TRBJ1-5
D: NA
DNA: TGCGCCAGCAGCTTGGCAGGTAATAGCAATCAGCCCCAGCATTTT
CDR3: CASSLAGNSNQPQHF

size: NA
V: TRBV28
J: TRBJ1-6
D: NA
DNA: TGTGCCAGCAGTCCGCAGGGGAATTCACCCCTCCACTTT
CDR3: CASSPQGNSPLHF

size: few
V: TRBV30
J: TRBJ1-2
D: TRBD1
DNA: TGTGCCTGGAGTGTACGAGGACAGGGGGTTGGGGGCTACACCTTC
CDR3: CAWSVRGQGVGGYTF

size: NA
V: TRBV5-4
J: TRBJ1-4
D: NA
DNA: TGTGCCAGCAGCTTGGTTGGGGCAGGGAAGGAAAAACTGTTTTTT
CDR3: CASSLVGAGKEKLFF

size: NA
V: TRBV28
J: TRBJ1-2
D: NA
DNA: TGTGCCAGCAGTTTATCGCGGGGAGACGGCTACACCTTC
CDR3: CASSLSRGDGYTF

size: NA
V: TRBV7-9
J: TRBJ1-3
D: TRBD1
DNA: TGTGCCAGCAGCTTACTCCCGGACAGGCAAAACACCATATATTTT
CDR3: CASSLLPDRQNTIYF

size: NA
V: TRBV6-5
J: TRBJ1-5
D: NA
DNA: TGTGCCAGCAACCGCCCCAATCAGCCCCAGCATTTT
CDR3: CASNRPNQPQHF

size: NA
V: TRBV6-1
J: TRBJ1-5
D: TRBD1
DNA: TGTGCCAGCAGTACAGGGGGCGGGTCAAATCAGCCCCAGCATTTT
CDR3: CASSTGGGSNQPQHF

size: NA
V: TRBV30
J: TRBJ1-4
D: NA
DNA: TGTGCCTGGAGTGTAATAAGAACTAATGAAAAACTGTTTTTT
CDR3: CAWSVIRTNEKLFF

size: NA
V: TRBV5-4
J: TRBJ1-3
D: NA
DNA: TGTGCCAGCAGCCGCGAACAGGGAAACACCATATATTTT
CDR3: CASSREQGNTIYF

size: NA
V: TRBV28
J: TRBJ2-7
D: NA
DNA: TGTGCCAGCAGTTGGGGGGTCTACGAGCAGTACTTC
CDR3: CASSWGVYEQYF

size: NA
V: TRBV5-1
J: TRBJ2-7
D: NA
DNA: TGCGCCAGCAGCGAGACAAGGGACCTCTACGAGCAGTACTTC
CDR3: CASSETRDLYEQYF

size: NA
V: TRBV9
J: TRBJ1-3
D: NA
DNA: TGTGCCAGCAGCGTAGTCGGGGGCTCTGGAAACACCATATATTTT
CDR3: CASSVVGGSGNTIYF

size: NA
V: TRBV5-4
J: TRBJ2-7
D: TRBD1
DNA: TGTGCCAGCAGCTTGGGCCGGACAGGGGGCTACGAGCAGTACTTC
CDR3: CASSLGRTGGYEQYF

size: NA
V: TRBV28
J: TRBJ1-1
D: NA
DNA: TGTGCCAGCAGTTTGGGGGGGGTAACTGAAGCTTTCTTT
CDR3: CASSLGGVTEAFF

size: NA
V: TRBV5-1
J: TRBJ2-1
D: TRBD2
DNA: TGCGCCAGCAGCTTTTCCGGCGGGGGGCCCTACAATGAGCAGTTCTTC
CDR3: CASSFSGGGPYNEQFF

size: NA
V: TRBV7-2
J: TRBJ1-2
D: NA
DNA: TGTGCCAGCAGCTTAGAGGCAGGGCCTTTTGGCTACACCTTC
CDR3: CASSLEAGPFGYTF

size: NA
V: TRBV7-9
J: TRBJ1-4
D: TRBD1
DNA: TGTGCCAGCCGACAGGGTTCTAATGAAAAACTGTTTTTT
CDR3: CASRQGSNEKLFF